One and the same sample provided the 5 T cell receptor beta chains below, sequenced in a study of T-cell memory formation after mild COVID-19. TCRdb analysed the 5' RACE reads with MiXCR anew, one entry per CDR3 protein. The table includes about 140,000 distinct CDR3 sequences, approximately 21% detected once. The sequencing sample was made of PBMCs or a T cell subset sorted from them (not recorded which). The receptors here all came from an adult woman who had mild COVID-19 (a few samples of this study predate the infection). Cell type and time point are not known.

A single count supports this clonotype. The chain carries TRBV24-1 and TRBJ1-5; D not resolved. Germline V lookup: CDR1 KGHDR, CDR2 SFDVKD. This CDR3 is built from 14 residues. V shed 4 bases and J shed 4 bases, with 10 bases lying between them. The CDR3 sequence: CATSDQAGNQPQHF. The CDR3 region has the DNA TGTGCCACCAGTGACCAAGCAGGTAATCAGCCCCAGCATTTT.

A single count supports this clonotype. This chain links TRBV7-2 with TRBJ1-6, with D hard to call. The length of the CDR3 is 14 residues. V was shortened by 2 bases and J by 1 base, with 3 bases between the two germline ends. Germline CDR1 and CDR2: SGHTA and FQGNSA. The CDR3 sequence: CASSLQSYNSPLHF. The DNA of the CDR3 is TGTGCCAGCAGCTTACAGTCCTATAATTCACCCCTCCACTTT.

For this clonotype: This may stem from a read error, because a much larger clone lies one nucleotide away. This chain links TRBV4-2 with TRBJ2-7; possibly TRBD1 for D (5 bases). The ends were cut back, 1 base at V and 2 bases at J, with 12 bases in the middle. This CDR3 has 15 residues. In germline, CDR1 is LGHNA, CDR2 YNFKEQ. The CDR3 spells CASSQVIQGAYEQYF. CDR3 nucleotides: TGTGCCAGCAGCCAAGTTATTCAGGGTGCCTACGAGCAGTACTTC.

This clonotype has more than one count but fewer than ten. The rearrangement joins TRBV29-1 to TRBJ2-7, with no clear D. Germline V gene lookup returns CDR1 SQVTM and CDR2 ANQGSEA. V shed 6 bases and J shed 2 bases, with 8 bases lying between them. The CDR3 contains 11 residues. The CDR3 protein is CSVGDPYEQYF. DNA of the CDR3: TGCAGCGTAGGAGATCCCTACGAGCAGTACTTC.

The chain combines TRBV7-2 with TRBJ1-2; possible D gene TRBD1, 5 bases. Germline V lookup: CDR1 SGHTA, CDR2 FQGNSA. Trimming took off 0 bases at V and 8 bases at J, with 7 bases between the two ends. The CDR3 has 12 residues. The CDR3 sequence is CASSLARGGYTF. The CDR3 DNA follows: TGTGCCAGCAGCTTAGCTCGGGGGGGCTACACCTTC.